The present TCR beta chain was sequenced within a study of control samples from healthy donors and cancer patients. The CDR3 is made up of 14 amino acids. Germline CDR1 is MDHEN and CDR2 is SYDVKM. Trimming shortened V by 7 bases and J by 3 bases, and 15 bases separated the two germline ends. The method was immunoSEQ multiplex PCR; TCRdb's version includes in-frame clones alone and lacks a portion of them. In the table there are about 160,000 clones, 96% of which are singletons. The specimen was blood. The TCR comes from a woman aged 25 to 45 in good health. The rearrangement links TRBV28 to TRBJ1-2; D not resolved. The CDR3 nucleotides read TGTGCCAGCACCCCCCTCGACACATACTATGGCTACACCTTC. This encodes CASTPLDTYYGYTF.